Listed below are T cell receptor beta chains from one sample, sequenced in a study of cytomegalovirus exposure and HLA in healthy donors. Some clones are missing from TCRdb's copy, which holds only in-frame ones; the method was immunoSEQ multiplex PCR. The data contain about 120,000 clones, around four fifths of them seen just once; the ten biggest clones take up 3.6%. The specimen was PBMCs. The receptors were sampled from a woman between 40 and 55 years old in good health and CMV-seropositive. The CDR3 runs from the conserved cysteine through the conserved F or W. The order of the fields is J gene, V gene, D gene, CDR3 length, clone size, CDR3 protein, CDR3 DNA. D genes are given only for firm matches. Only some rows state a clone size, as once, few, many or a class for expanded clones.

j_gene: TRBJ2-5; v_gene: TRBV9; d_gene: .; len: 16; abundance: .; CDR3aa: CARDISRDTQQETQYF; CDR3nt: TGTGCCAGGGACATCAGCCGGGACACCCAACAAGAGACCCAGTACTTC
j_gene: TRBJ2-7; v_gene: TRBV9; d_gene: TRBD2; len: 16; abundance: .; CDR3aa: CASSVGLAGDTYEQYF; CDR3nt: TGTGCCAGCAGCGTAGGACTAGCGGGAGACACCTACGAGCAGTACTTC
j_gene: TRBJ2-7; v_gene: TRBV2; d_gene: TRBD1; len: 15; abundance: .; CDR3aa: CASSGDRRSSYEQYF; CDR3nt: TGTGCCAGCAGTGGGGACAGGAGGAGCTCCTACGAGCAGTACTTC
j_gene: TRBJ1-6; v_gene: TRBV19; d_gene: .; len: 13; abundance: once; CDR3aa: CASSAEGGSPLHF; CDR3nt: TGTGCCAGTAGTGCAGAAGGGGGTTCACCCCTCCACTTT
j_gene: TRBJ2-7; v_gene: TRBV4-1; d_gene: .; len: 13; abundance: .; CDR3aa: CASSQPETYEQYF; CDR3nt: TGCGCCAGCAGCCAGCCGGAGACCTACGAGCAGTACTTC
j_gene: TRBJ2-1; v_gene: TRBV30; d_gene: TRBD2; len: 14; abundance: .; CDR3aa: CAWEPGLDHNEQFF; CDR3nt: TGTGCCTGGGAACCTGGACTAGACCACAATGAGCAGTTCTTC
j_gene: TRBJ2-3; v_gene: TRBV19; d_gene: .; len: 16; abundance: .; CDR3aa: CASTPGADPSTDTQYF; CDR3nt: TGTGCCAGTACTCCAGGGGCGGATCCTAGCACAGATACGCAGTATTTT
j_gene: TRBJ2-1; v_gene: TRBV7-6; d_gene: TRBD2; len: 16; abundance: .; CDR3aa: CASSPRTSGSRNEQFF; CDR3nt: TGTGCCAGCAGCCCGCGGACTAGCGGGAGCAGGAATGAGCAGTTCTTC
j_gene: TRBJ1-1; v_gene: TRBV27; d_gene: .; len: 15; abundance: .; CDR3aa: CASSSSWSTTAEAFF; CDR3nt: TGTGCCAGCAGTTCCTCTTGGTCAACAACAGCTGAAGCTTTCTTT
j_gene: TRBJ2-1; v_gene: TRBV6-6; d_gene: .; len: 15; abundance: once; CDR3aa: CASSERPSAINEQFF; CDR3nt: TGTGCCAGCAGTGAGCGTCCTAGCGCTATAAATGAGCAGTTCTTC
j_gene: TRBJ2-3; v_gene: TRBV5-1; d_gene: TRBD2; len: 14; abundance: .; CDR3aa: CASSLAGETDTQYF; CDR3nt: TGCGCCAGCAGCCTAGCGGGAGAGACAGATACGCAGTATTTT